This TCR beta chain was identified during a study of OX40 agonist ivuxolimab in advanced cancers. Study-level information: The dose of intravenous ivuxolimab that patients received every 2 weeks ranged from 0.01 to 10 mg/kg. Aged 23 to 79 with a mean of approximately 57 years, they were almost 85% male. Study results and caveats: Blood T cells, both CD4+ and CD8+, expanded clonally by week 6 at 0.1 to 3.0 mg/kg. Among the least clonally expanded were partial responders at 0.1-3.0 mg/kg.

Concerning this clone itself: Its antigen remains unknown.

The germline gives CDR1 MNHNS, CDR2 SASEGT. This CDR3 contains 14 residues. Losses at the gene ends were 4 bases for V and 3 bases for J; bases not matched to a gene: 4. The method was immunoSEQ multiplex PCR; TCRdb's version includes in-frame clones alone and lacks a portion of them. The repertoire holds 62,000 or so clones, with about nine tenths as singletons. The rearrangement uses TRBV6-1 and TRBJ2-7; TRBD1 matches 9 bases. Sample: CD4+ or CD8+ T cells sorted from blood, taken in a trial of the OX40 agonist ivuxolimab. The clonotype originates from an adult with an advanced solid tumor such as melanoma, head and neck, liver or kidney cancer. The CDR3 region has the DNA TGTGCCAGCAGTGTTTGGACAGGGGACTACGAGCAGTACTTC. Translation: CASSVWTGDYEQYF.